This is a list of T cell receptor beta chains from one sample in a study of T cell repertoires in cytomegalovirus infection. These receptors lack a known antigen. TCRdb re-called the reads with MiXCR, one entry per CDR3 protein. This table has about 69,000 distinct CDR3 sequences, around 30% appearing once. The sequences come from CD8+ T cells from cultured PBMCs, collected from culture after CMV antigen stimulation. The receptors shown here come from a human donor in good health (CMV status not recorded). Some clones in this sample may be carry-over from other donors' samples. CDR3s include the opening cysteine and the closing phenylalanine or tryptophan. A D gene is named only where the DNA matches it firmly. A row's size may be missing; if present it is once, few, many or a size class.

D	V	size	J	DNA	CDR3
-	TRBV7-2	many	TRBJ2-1	TGTGCCAGCAGCTCCGACAGTCCCAATGAGCAGTTCTTC	CASSSDSPNEQFF
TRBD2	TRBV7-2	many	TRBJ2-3	TGTGCCAGCAGCGCGAAGCGGGACCCTACTGGCACAGATACGCAGTATTTT	CASSAKRDPTGTDTQYF
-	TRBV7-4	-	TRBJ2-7	TGTGCCAGCAGCCTACCGACGGCTCCCTACGAGCAGTACTTC	CASSLPTAPYEQYF
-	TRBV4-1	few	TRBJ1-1	TGCGCCAGCAGCCAAGATAGGGGTAGTGAATACACTTGGGCTTTCTTT	CASSQDRGSEYTWAFF
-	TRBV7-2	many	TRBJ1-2	TGTGCCAGCAGCTTAGTAGGGGGAGATGGCTACACCTTC	CASSLVGGDGYTF
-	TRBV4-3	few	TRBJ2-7	TGCGCCAGCAGCCAAGATTCGGACTTCTCCTACGAGCAGTACTTC	CASSQDSDFSYEQYF
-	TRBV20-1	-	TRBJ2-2	TGCAGTGCCCGGGACTGGAACGGGGAGCTGTTTTTT	CSARDWNGELFF
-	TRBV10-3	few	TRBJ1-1	TGTGCTGCATCAGGGCTGGGCACTGAAGCTTTCTTT	CAASGLGTEAFF
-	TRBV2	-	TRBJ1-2	TGTGCCAGCACGGCCCCGCCACGAGGCTACACCTTC	CASTAPPRGYTF
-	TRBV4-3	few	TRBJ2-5	TGCGCCAGCAGCCAAGGGGGAGGCCGGGAGACCCAGTACTTC	CASSQGGGRETQYF
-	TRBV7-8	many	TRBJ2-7	TGTGCCAGCAGCGCCTATCAGATGGGGTTCTCCTACGAGCAGTACTTC	CASSAYQMGFSYEQYF
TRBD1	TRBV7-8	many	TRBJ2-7	TGTGCCAGCAGCCAAGGACAGGGTGGTCCCTACGAGCAGTACTTC	CASSQGQGGPYEQYF
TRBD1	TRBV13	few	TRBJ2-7	TGTGCCAGCAGCTTAGCGGGACAGGGTCCCCACGAGCAGTACTTC	CASSLAGQGPHEQYF
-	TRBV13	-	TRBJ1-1	TGTGCCAGCAGCTTAGGCCTAACCACTGAAGCTTTCTTT	CASSLGLTTEAFF
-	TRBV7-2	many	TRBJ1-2	TGTGCCAGCAGCTTAGGAGGGGTCGACGGCTACACCTTC	CASSLGGVDGYTF
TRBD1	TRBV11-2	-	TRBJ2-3	TGTGCCAGCAGCTCACCCGACAGGGCAGGAACAGATACGCAGTATTTT	CASSSPDRAGTDTQYF
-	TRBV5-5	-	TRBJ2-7	TGTGCCAGCAGCTTGGAAGCACCCCCTAACGAGCAGTACTTC	CASSLEAPPNEQYF
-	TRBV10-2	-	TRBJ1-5	TGCTCCAGCAGTGTGTCGCGGTCCAGGTCCCATCATTTT	CSSSVSRSRSHHF
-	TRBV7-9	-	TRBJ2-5	TGTGCCAGCAGCTTAGGATGGTTCGAGACCCAGTACTTC	CASSLGWFETQYF
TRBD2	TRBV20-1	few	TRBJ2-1	TGCAGTGCACCTAAGACTAGCGAGTCCTACAATGAGCAGTTCTTC	CSAPKTSESYNEQFF
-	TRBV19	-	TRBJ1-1	TGTGCCAGTAGTATAGATTTGGGGATGAACACTGAAGCTTTCTTT	CASSIDLGMNTEAFF
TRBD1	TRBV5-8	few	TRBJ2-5	TGTGCCAGCAGCACGGGACAGGGGTACCAAGAGACCCAGTACTTC	CASSTGQGYQETQYF
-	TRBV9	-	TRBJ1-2	TGTGCCAGCAGCGAGATCCCTCTCCCGGCGGATTATGGCTACACCTTC	CASSEIPLPADYGYTF
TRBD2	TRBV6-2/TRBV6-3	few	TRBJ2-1	TGTGCCAGCAGCAATTACGGACTAGCGGGAGTTGTGTTCAATGAGCAGTTCTTC	CASSNYGLAGVVFNEQFF
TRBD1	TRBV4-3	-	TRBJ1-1	TGCGCCAGCAGCCATGCGGTCCCGGGACAGGGGATAGGCGCTGAAGCTTTCTTT	CASSHAVPGQGIGAEAFF
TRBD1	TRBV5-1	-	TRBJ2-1	TGCGCCAGCAGCCCCGGACAGGGGACGTTCTTC	CASSPGQGTFF
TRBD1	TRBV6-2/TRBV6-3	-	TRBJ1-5	TGTGCCAGCAGTTCCGGACAGGGTGAACAGCCCCAGCATTTT	CASSSGQGEQPQHF
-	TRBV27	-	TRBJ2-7	TGTGCCAGCAGTTTATCGCTCAGGAACCCCTACGAGCAGTACTTC	CASSLSLRNPYEQYF
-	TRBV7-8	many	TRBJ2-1	TGTGCCAGCTCCCTAGGGTACAATGAGCAGTTCTTC	CASSLGYNEQFF
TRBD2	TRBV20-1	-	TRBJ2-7	TGCAGTGCTAGTCCGGGACTAGCGGGACCCCTTCAGTACTTC	CSASPGLAGPLQYF
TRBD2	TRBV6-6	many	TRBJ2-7	TGTGCCAGCAGTTACTCTGGGTCGGGACTAGCGGGACTCTACGAGCAGTACTTC	CASSYSGSGLAGLYEQYF
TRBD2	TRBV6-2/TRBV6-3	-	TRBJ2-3	TGTGCCAGCAGTTACTCGCTTTTTATAGAAGCGGGAGGTGGCACAGATACGCAGTATTTT	CASSYSLFIEAGGGTDTQYF